This T cell receptor beta chain originates from a study of blood T cell repertoires in COVID-19. Overall study context: The United States, Italy and Spain supplied acute and convalescent COVID-19 samples. T cells, B-cell-depleted T cells, or PBMCs provided the cDNA or gDNA that served as material.

Authors' processing steps: Estimates of nucleated cell counts were drawn from the amplification of reference gene primers. Clones were sequenced by immunoSEQ multiplex PCR, and TCRdb holds only the in-frame ones, with some missing. V and J calls and clone size are given by that table; D and trimming were obtained from the DNA. The repertoire has around 140,000 clones, about four fifths of them found once; the top ten carry approximately 4%. This CDR3 has 15 residues. The trim removed 1 base at V and 3 bases at J, leaving 3 bases unmatched. The germline V gene encodes CDR1 MGHRA and CDR2 YSYEKL. The chain has TRBV4-1 and TRBJ1-3; 7 positions match TRBD1. The material sequenced was peripheral blood. The source of this sequence is a woman in her fifties or sixties with acute or convalescent COVID-19. The CDR3 DNA reads as TGCGCCAGCAGCCAAGCCGGGACAGTTGGAAACACCATATATTTT. It codes for CASSQAGTVGNTIYF.